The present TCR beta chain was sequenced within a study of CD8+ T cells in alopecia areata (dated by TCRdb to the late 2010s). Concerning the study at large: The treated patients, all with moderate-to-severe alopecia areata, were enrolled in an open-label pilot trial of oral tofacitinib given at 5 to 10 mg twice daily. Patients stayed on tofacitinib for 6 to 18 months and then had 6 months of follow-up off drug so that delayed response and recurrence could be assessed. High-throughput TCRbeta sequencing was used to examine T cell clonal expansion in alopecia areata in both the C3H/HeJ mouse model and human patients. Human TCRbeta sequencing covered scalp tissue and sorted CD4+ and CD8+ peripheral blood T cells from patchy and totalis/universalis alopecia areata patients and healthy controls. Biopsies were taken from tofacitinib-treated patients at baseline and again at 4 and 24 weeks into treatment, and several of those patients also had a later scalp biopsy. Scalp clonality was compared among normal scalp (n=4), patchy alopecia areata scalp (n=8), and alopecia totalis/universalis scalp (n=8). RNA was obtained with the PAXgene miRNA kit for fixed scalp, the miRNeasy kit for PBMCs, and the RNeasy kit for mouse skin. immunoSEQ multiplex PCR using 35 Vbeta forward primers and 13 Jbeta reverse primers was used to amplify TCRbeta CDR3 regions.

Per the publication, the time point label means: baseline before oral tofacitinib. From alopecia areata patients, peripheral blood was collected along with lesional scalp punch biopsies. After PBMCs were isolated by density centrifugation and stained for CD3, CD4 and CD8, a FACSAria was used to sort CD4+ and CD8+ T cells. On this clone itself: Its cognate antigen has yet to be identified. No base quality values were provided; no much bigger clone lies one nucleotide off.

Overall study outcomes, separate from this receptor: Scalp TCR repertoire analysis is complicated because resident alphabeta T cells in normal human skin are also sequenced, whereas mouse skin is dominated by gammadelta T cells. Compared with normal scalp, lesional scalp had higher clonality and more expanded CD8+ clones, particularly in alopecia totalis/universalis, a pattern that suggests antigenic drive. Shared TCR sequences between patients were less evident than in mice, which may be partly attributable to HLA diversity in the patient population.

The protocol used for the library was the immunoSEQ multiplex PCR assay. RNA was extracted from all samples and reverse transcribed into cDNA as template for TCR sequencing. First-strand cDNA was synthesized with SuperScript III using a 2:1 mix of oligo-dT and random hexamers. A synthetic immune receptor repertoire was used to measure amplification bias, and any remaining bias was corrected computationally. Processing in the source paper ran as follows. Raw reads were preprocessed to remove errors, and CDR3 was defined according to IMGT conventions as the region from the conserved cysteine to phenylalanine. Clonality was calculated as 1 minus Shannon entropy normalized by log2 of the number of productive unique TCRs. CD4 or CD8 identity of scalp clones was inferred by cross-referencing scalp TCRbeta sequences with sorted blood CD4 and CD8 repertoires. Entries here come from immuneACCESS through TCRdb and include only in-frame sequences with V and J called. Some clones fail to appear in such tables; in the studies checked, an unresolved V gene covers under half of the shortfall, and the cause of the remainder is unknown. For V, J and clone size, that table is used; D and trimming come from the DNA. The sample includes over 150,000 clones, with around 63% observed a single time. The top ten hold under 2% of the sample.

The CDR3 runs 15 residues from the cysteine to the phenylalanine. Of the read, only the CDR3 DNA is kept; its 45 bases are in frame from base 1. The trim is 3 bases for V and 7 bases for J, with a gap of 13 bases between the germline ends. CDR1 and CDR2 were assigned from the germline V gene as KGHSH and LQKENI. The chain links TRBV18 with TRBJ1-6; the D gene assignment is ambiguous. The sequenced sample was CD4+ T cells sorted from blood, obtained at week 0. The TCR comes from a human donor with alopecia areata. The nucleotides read TGTGCCAGCTCACCGACGACGGATTACAATTCACCCCTCCACTTT. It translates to CASSPTTDYNSPLHF.